A selection of T cell receptor beta chains follows, all from one sample in a study of blood T cell repertoires in COVID-19. TCRdb keeps only in-frame clones here, not all; method: immunoSEQ multiplex PCR. The profile shows tens of thousands of clones, around 81% of them singletons. The sequenced material came from peripheral blood. Source of these receptors: a man between 60 and 75 years old with acute or convalescent COVID-19. The CDR3 runs from the conserved cysteine through the conserved F or W. The D gene is left open where the match is weak. Clone size appears in some rows only: once, few, many, or a class for an expanded clone.

clone_size	j_call	v_call	d_call	cdr3_aa	cdr3_nt
NA	TRBJ1-6	TRBV30	TRBD1	CAWRETGYNSPLHF	TGTGCCTGGAGAGAGACAGGGTATAATTCACCCCTCCACTTT
NA	TRBJ2-5	TRBV24-1	NA	CATSESTVIETQYF	TGTGCCACCAGTGAGTCGACAGTAATAGAGACCCAGTACTTC
NA	TRBJ2-2	TRBV7-9	TRBD1	CASSRDRNTGELFF	TGTGCCAGCAGCCGGGACAGGAACACCGGGGAGCTGTTTTTT
NA	TRBJ2-7	TRBV30	NA	CAAGTLAYEQYF	TGTGCCGCCGGGACACTTGCCTACGAGCAGTACTTC
few	TRBJ1-2	TRBV25-1	TRBD1	CASSAGTDYGYTF	TGTGCCAGCAGTGCCGGGACAGACTATGGCTACACCTTC
NA	TRBJ2-1	TRBV19	TRBD2	CSSIQIGLAGPEQFF	TGTTCCTCAATTCAAATCGGACTAGCGGGTCCTGAGCAGTTCTTC
NA	TRBJ2-3	TRBV11-2	TRBD1	CASSLLRDREYF	TGTGCCAGCAGCTTACTCCGGGACAGAGAGTATTTT
NA	TRBJ2-3	TRBV5-1	TRBD1	CASSLDGTGGSDTQYF	TGCGCCAGCAGCTTGGACGGGACAGGGGGATCAGATACGCAGTATTTT
once	TRBJ1-1	TRBV30	TRBD1	CAWSLGGWALAEAFF	TGTGCCTGGAGTTTAGGGGGCTGGGCCCTCGCTGAAGCTTTCTTT
once	TRBJ2-1	TRBV27	NA	CASRSMTSAYNEQFF	TGTGCCAGCAGATCTATGACTAGTGCCTACAATGAGCAGTTCTTC
NA	TRBJ2-7	TRBV30	NA	CAWSTGPYEQYF	TGTGCCTGGAGTACAGGGCCCTACGAGCAGTACTTC
NA	TRBJ2-5	TRBV10-3	NA	CAISESMPGPETQYF	TGTGCCATCAGTGAGTCGATGCCAGGGCCAGAGACCCAGTACTTC
once	TRBJ2-2	TRBV12-3/TRBV12-4	NA	CASSPAGELFF	TGTGCCAGCAGTCCGGCCGGGGAGCTGTTTTTT
NA	TRBJ2-6	TRBV10-3	NA	CAISESSGGFSSGANVLTF	TGTGCCATCAGTGAGTCGAGCGGAGGTTTTAGCTCTGGGGCCAACGTCCTGACTTTC
NA	TRBJ1-2	TRBV21-1	NA	CASSKRPSGKYGYTF	TGTGCCAGCAGCAAACGCCCCTCGGGGAAATATGGCTACACCTTC
NA	TRBJ2-3	TRBV27	NA	CASSSRVLDTQYF	TGTGCCAGCAGTTCCCGCGTACTGGATACGCAGTATTTT
NA	TRBJ1-4	TRBV19	NA	CASTRQGATNEKLFF	TGTGCCAGTACCCGGCAGGGTGCAACTAATGAAAAACTGTTTTTT
once	TRBJ2-2	TRBV10-3	NA	CAISGTARALPNTGELFF	TGTGCCATCAGTGGGACAGCAAGGGCGTTGCCGAACACCGGGGAGCTGTTTTTT
NA	TRBJ2-1	TRBV4-1	NA	CASSRQDGNEQFF	TGCGCCAGCAGCCGTCAGGATGGCAATGAGCAGTTCTTC
NA	TRBJ1-2	TRBV6-4	TRBD1	CASSALPGTGTANGYTF	TGTGCCAGCAGTGCCCTTCCCGGGACAGGAACAGCGAACGGCTACACCTTC
NA	TRBJ1-3	TRBV14	NA	CASSPRTDYSGNTIYF	TGTGCCAGCAGCCCTAGGACCGACTACTCTGGAAACACCATATATTTT
few	TRBJ1-1	TRBV5-1	TRBD1	CASSLVPDRAEAFF	TGCGCCAGCAGCTTGGTCCCAGACAGGGCTGAAGCTTTCTTT
few	TRBJ2-1	TRBV7-3	TRBD2	CASSSDGRSSYNEQFF	TGTGCCAGCAGCTCGGACGGGAGGAGCTCCTACAATGAGCAGTTCTTC
NA	TRBJ1-2	TRBV27	NA	CASSQGAGGYTF	TGTGCCAGCTCTCAGGGTGCCGGTGGCTACACCTTC
NA	TRBJ1-2	TRBV29-1	TRBD1	CSARQGAGDGYTF	TGCAGCGCCCGACAGGGAGCGGGTGATGGCTACACCTTC
once	TRBJ2-5	TRBV24-1	TRBD1	CATSDAGTGARETQYF	TGTGCCACCAGTGATGCCGGGACAGGGGCCCGGGAGACCCAGTACTTC
few	TRBJ1-3	TRBV25-1	NA	CASSEDRLWRNTIYF	TGTGCCAGCAGTGAAGACAGGCTCTGGAGAAACACCATATATTTT
NA	TRBJ2-7	TRBV30	NA	CAWNRGGSYEQYF	TGTGCCTGGAACAGGGGGGGCTCCTACGAGCAGTACTTC
NA	TRBJ1-5	TRBV2	NA	CASRFSGSNQPQHF	TGTGCCAGCAGATTTAGCGGGAGCAATCAGCCCCAGCATTTT